The TCR beta chain described here comes from a study of T cells in Graves' hyperthyroidism and ophthalmopathy. Patients aged 18 to 65 had newly diagnosed hyperthyroidism that had lasted under 2 months. The PBMCs were taken from approximately 9 ml of fresh peripheral blood. From RNA transcripts, TCR beta CDR3 regions were amplified. The study used the HTBI primer set for a first-round RT-PCR of the TCR CDR3. TCRdb fed the multiplex PCR reads into MiXCR, producing one record per CDR3 protein. The data show roughly 580,000 distinct CDR3 sequences, with about 15% seen just once and roughly 6.2% held by the top ten. This clonotype occurred many times. Its antigen is currently unknown. Notes on the study in general: Classification by a 13 V-J model distinguished ophthalmopathy from stable hyperthyroidism. Blood also carried most thyroid clonotypes expanded above 0.001.

Sequences were obtained from blood. The receptor's source is a woman in her thirties with Graves' hyperthyroidism that later progressed to Graves' ophthalmopathy.

This chain's CDR3 is CASSQDRGGYGYTF. The CDR3 region has the DNA TGCGCCAGCAGCCAAGATCGGGGGGGCTATGGCTACACCTTC. The chain links TRBV4-1 to TRBJ1-2, with TRBD1 as a possible D gene (5 bases). Germline V CDR1 and CDR2: MGHRA, YSYEKL. V was pared by 0 bases and J by 4 bases, with 9 bases between. The CDR3 has 14 residues.